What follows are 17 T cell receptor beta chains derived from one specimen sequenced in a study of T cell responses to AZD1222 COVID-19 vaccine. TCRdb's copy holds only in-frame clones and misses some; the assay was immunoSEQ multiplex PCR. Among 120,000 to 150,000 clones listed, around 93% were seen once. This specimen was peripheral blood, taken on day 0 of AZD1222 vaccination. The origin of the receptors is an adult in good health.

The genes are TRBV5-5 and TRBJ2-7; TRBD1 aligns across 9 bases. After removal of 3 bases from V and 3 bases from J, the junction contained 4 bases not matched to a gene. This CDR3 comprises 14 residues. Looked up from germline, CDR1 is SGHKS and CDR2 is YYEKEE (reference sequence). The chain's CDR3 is CASSSDRGLYEQYF. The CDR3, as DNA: TGTGCCAGCAGCTCGGACAGGGGACTCTACGAGCAGTACTTC.

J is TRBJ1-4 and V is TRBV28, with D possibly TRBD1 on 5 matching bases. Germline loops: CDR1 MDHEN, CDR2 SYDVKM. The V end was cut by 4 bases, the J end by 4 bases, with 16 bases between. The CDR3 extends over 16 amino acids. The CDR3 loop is CASSSTGPLGNEKLFF. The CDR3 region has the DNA TGTGCCAGCAGTTCTACAGGTCCCCTCGGTAATGAAAAACTGTTTTTT.

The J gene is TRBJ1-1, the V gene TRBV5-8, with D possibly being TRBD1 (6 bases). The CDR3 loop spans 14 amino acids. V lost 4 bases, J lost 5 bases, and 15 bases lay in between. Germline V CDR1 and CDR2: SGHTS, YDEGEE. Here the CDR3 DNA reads TGTGCCAGCAGCCTCGGGACATATATGACTGAAGCTTTCTTT. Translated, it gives CASSLGTYMTEAFF.

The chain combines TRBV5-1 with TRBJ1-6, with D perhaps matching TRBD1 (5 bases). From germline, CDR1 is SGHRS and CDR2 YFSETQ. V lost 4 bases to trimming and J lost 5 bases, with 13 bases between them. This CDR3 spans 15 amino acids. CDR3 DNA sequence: TGCGCCAGCAGCCCGGAAGGGGACCATAATTCACCCCTCCACTTT. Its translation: CASSPEGDHNSPLHF.

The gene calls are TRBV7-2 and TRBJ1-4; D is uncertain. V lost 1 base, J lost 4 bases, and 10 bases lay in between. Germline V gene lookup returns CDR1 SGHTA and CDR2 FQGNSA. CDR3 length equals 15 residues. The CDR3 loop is CASSLDQAVNEKLFF. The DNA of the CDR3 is TGTGCCAGCAGCTTAGATCAGGCAGTTAATGAAAAACTGTTTTTT.

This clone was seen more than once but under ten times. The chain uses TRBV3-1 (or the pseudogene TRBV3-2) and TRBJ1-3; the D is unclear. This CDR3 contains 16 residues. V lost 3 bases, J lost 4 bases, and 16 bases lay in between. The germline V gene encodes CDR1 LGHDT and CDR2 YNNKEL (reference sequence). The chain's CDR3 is CASSHLDVTRGNTIYF. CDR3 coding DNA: TGTGCCAGCAGCCATCTGGACGTAACGAGGGGAAACACCATATATTTT.

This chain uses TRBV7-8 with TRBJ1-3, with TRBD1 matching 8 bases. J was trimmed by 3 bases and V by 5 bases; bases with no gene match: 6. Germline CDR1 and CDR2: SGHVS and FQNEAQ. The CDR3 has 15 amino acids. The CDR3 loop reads CASSGQGGHGNTIYF. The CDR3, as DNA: TGTGCCAGCAGCGGACAGGGTGGGCATGGAAACACCATATATTTT.

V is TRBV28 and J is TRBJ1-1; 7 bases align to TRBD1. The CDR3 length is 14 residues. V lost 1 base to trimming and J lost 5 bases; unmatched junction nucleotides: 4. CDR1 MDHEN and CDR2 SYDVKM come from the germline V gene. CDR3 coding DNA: TGTGCCAGCAGTTTATCAGGGGGGCAGACTGAAGCTTTCTTT. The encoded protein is CASSLSGGQTEAFF.

In DNA form, the CDR3 reads TGCGCCAGCAGTGAGTCAAGGGGCCAAGAGACCCAGTACTTC. It specifies CASSESRGQETQYF. The chain combines TRBV10-2 with TRBJ2-5; weak D call: TRBD1 (5 bases). The CDR3 contains 14 residues. Trimming took off 0 bases at V and 1 base at J, with 6 bases between the two ends. Germline V CDR1 and CDR2: WSHSY, SAAADI.

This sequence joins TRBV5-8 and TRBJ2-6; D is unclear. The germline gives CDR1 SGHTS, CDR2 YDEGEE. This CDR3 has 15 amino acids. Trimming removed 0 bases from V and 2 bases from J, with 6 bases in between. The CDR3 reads CASSLGVAGANVLTF. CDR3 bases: TGTGCCAGCAGCTTGGGTGTAGCTGGGGCCAACGTCCTGACTTTC.

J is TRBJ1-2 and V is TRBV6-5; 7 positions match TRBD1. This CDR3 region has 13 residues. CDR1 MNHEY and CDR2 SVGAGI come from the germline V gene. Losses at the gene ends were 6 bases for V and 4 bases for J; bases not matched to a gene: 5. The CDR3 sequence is CASRRQGRYGYTF. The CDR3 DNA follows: TGTGCCAGCAGACGACAGGGCCGCTATGGCTACACCTTC.

CDR3 in amino acids: CASSPRDSNQPQHF. The DNA for the CDR3 is TGTGCCAGCAGCCCGAGGGACAGCAATCAGCCCCAGCATTTT. The rearrangement uses TRBV7-8 and TRBJ1-5, with D possibly being TRBD1 (5 bases). The germline V and J ends were trimmed by 5 bases and 1 base, with 9 bases remaining between them. This CDR3 spans 14 amino acids. The germline V gene has CDR1 SGHVS and CDR2 FQNEAQ.

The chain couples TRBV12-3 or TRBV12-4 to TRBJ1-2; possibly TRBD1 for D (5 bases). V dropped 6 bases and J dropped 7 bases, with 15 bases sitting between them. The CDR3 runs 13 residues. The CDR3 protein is CASRDWAGSGYTF. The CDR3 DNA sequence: TGTGCCAGCAGGGACTGGGCAGGGAGTGGCTACACCTTC.

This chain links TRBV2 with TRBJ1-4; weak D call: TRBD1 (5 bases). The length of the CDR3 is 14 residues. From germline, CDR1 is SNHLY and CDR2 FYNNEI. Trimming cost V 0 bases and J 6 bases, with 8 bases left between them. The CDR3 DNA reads TGTGCCAGCAGTGAAGCAGGGACGGATGAAAAACTGTTTTTT. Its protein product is CASSEAGTDEKLFF.

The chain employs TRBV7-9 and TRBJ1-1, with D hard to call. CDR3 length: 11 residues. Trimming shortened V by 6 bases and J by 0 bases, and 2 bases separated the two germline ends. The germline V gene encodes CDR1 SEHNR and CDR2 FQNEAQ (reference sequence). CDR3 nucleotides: TGTGCCAGCAGGCTGAACACTGAAGCTTTCTTT. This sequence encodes CASRLNTEAFF.

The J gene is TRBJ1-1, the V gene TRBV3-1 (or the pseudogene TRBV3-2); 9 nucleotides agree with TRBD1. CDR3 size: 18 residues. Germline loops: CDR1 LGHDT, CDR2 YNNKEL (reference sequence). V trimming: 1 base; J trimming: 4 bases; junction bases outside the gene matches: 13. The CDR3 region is CASSQGDVVQGAGTEAFF. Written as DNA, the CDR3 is TGTGCCAGCAGCCAAGGGGATGTCGTACAGGGGGCGGGCACTGAAGCTTTCTTT.

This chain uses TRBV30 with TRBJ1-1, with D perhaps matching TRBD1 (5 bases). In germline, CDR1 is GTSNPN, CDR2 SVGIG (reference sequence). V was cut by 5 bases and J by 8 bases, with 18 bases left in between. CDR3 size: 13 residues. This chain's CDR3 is CAWVTADKGEAFF. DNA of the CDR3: TGTGCCTGGGTGACAGCGGACAAGGGGGAAGCTTTCTTT.